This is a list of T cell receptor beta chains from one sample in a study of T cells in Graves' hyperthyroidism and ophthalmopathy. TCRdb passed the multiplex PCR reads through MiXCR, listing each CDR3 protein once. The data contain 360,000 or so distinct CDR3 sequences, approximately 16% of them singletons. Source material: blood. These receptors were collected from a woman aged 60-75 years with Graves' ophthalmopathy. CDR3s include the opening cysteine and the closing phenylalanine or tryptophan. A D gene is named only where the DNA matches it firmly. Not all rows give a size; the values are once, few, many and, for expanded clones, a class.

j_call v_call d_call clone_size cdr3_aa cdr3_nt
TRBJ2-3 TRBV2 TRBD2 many CAIGTSGTDTQYF TGTGCCATCGGGACTAGCGGGACAGATACGCAGTATTTT
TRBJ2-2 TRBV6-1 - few CASSDRGSGIGELFF TGTGCCAGCAGTGACAGGGGGAGCGGGATCGGGGAGCTGTTTTTT
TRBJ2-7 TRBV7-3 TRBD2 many CASSWGWSGGPYEQYF TGTGCCAGCAGCTGGGGCTGGAGCGGGGGGCCCTACGAGCAGTACTTC
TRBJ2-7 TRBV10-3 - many CAISDSGNNEQYF TGTGCCATCAGTGATTCAGGGAATAACGAGCAGTACTTC
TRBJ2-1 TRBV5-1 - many CASSSGQLSSYNEQFF TGCGCCAGCAGCTCAGGACAGCTGAGCTCCTACAATGAGCAGTTCTTC
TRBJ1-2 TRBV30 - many CAWTMTADGYTF TGTGCCTGGACCATGACAGCAGATGGCTACACCTTC
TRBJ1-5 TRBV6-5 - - CASSYLANQPQHF TGTGCCAGCAGTTACTTGGCGAATCAGCCCCAGCATTTT
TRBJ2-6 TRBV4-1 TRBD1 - CASSLDRGPTLSGANVLTF TGCGCCAGCAGTCTGGACAGGGGGCCCACCCTCTCTGGGGCCAACGTCCTGACTTTC
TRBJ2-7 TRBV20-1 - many CSAWRGSYEQYF TGCAGTGCTTGGCGGGGCTCCTACGAGCAGTACTTC
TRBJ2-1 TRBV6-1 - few CASNGGARRGAEQFF TGTGCCAGCAACGGGGGAGCCCGCCGCGGGGCAGAGCAGTTCTTC
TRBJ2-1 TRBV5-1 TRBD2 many CASSFGGRAAEQFF TGCGCCAGCAGCTTCGGCGGGAGGGCCGCTGAGCAGTTCTTC
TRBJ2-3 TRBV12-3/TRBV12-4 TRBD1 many CASSSDTGGETDTQYF TGTGCCAGCAGTTCCGACACAGGGGGCGAGACAGATACGCAGTATTTT
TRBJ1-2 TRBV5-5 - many CASSFTGHRGYTF TGTGCCAGCAGCTTTACAGGTCACCGTGGCTACACCTTC
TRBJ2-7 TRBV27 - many CASSLSRAGSYEQYF TGTGCCAGCAGTTTATCGCGCGCGGGTTCTTACGAGCAGTACTTC
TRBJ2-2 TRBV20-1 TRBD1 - CSARTGFNGELFF TGCAGTGCCCGGACAGGGTTCAACGGGGAGCTGTTTTTT
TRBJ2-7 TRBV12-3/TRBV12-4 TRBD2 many CASRTSGSLYEQYF TGTGCCAGCAGGACTAGCGGGAGTTTGTACGAGCAGTACTTC
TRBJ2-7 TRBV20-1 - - CSAPLGSWDYEQYF TGCAGTGCCCCCCTTGGGAGCTGGGACTACGAGCAGTACTTC
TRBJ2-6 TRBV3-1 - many CASSQDTGAGANVLTF TGTGCCAGCAGCCAAGATACGGGGGCTGGGGCCAACGTCCTGACTTTC
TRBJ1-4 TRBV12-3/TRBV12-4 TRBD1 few CASSFRQGAANEKLFF TGTGCCAGCAGTTTCCGGCAGGGGGCAGCTAATGAAAAACTGTTTTTT
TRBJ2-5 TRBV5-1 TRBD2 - CASSPGTSGVNWVETQYF TGCGCCAGCAGCCCCGGGACTAGCGGGGTGAATTGGGTAGAGACCCAGTACTTC
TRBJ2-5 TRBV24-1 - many CATSDPPGTQETQYF TGTGCCACCAGTGATCCGCCCGGGACTCAAGAGACCCAGTACTTC
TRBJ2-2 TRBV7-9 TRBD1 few CASSLVPGQGSTGELFF TGTGCCAGCAGCTTAGTACCCGGACAGGGTAGCACCGGGGAGCTGTTTTTT
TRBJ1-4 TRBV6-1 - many CASSRKVTPNEKLFF TGTGCCAGCAGCCGTAAAGTGACACCTAATGAAAAACTGTTTTTT
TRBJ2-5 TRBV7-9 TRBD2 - CASTLMGLAGETQYF TGTGCCAGCACCCTCATGGGACTAGCGGGGGAGACCCAGTACTTC
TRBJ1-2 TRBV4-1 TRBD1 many CASSQGPDREGYGYTF TGCGCCAGCAGCCAAGGCCCGGACAGGGAGGGCTATGGCTACACCTTC
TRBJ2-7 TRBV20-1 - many CSARDVRAEQYF TGCAGTGCTAGAGACGTTCGGGCCGAGCAGTACTTC
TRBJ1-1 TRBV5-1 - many CASSLDGPGNTEAFF TGCGCCAGCAGCTTGGATGGGCCGGGGAACACTGAAGCTTTCTTT
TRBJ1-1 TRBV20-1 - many CSASVGRMGEAFF TGCAGTGCTAGCGTGGGTAGGATGGGTGAAGCTTTCTTT
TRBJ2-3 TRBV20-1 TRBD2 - CSAGGTSGSDTQYF TGCAGTGCTGGGGGGACTAGCGGTTCTGATACGCAGTATTTT
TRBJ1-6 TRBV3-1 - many CASSRDNNSPLHF TGTGCCAGCAGCCGGGACAATAATTCACCCCTCCACTTT
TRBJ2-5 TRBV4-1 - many CASSQGGRGRYQETQYF TGCGCCAGCAGCCAGGGTGGGAGAGGAAGGTACCAAGAGACCCAGTACTTC
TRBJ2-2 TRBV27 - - CASSLSLFTGELFF TGTGCCAGCAGTTTATCCCTATTCACCGGGGAGCTGTTTTTT
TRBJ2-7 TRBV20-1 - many CSARKGVEPYEQYF TGCAGTGCTAGAAAAGGGGTCGAGCCTTACGAGCAGTACTTC
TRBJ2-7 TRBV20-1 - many CSAGGAGFSYEQYF TGCAGTGCGGGCGGAGCGGGTTTCTCCTACGAGCAGTACTTC
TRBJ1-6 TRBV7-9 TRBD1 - CASSLTGVNSPLHF TGTGCCAGCAGCCTGACAGGGGTCAATTCACCCCTCCACTTT
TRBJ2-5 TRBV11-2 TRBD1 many CASSSRTGPVETQYF TGTGCCAGCAGCTCCCGGACAGGGCCGGTTGAGACCCAGTACTTC
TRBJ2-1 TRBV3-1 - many CASSQDLNSNEQFF TGTGCCAGCAGCCAAGACTTGAATAGTAATGAGCAGTTCTTC